The 23 T cell receptor beta chains presented below share a single source sample, sequenced in a study of immune heterogeneity within non-small cell lung tumors. It was with 32 V and 13 J primers that multiplex PCR amplified TCR beta CDR3. Using its own MiXCR run on the multiplex PCR reads, TCRdb lists one record per CDR3 protein. This sample carries 30,000 to 40,000 distinct CDR3 sequences, 25% to 30% of them seen once, and the ten largest clones take about 4%. Per sample, about 0.55 ug of bulk tumor genomic DNA was the template used. Far-apart biopsies, several per primary tumor, were taken during surgery. Enrolled patients presented with newly diagnosed, previously untreated non-small cell lung cancer and underwent curative surgery. The specimen was lung tumor tissue. These receptors were obtained from a man aged 35-49 years with non-small cell lung cancer.

This clonotype was counted only a few times. The chain employs TRBV5-6 and TRBJ2-7; D gene uncertain. Germline V gives CDR1 SGHDT, CDR2 YYEEEE. The V end lost 4 bases, the J end lost 5 bases, and 13 bases lay between the germline ends. CDR3 length: 13 residues. This chain's CDR3 is CASSRRGRNEQYF. CDR3 nucleotides: TGTGCCAGCAGCCGCCGTGGCCGGAACGAGCAGTACTTC.

About this clonotype itself: A read error may be the cause here, since a much bigger clone is one base away. J is TRBJ1-5 and V is TRBV7-8, with TRBD1 as a possible D gene (6 bases). Germline loops: CDR1 SGHVS, CDR2 FQNEAQ. The CDR3 contains 15 residues. V was pared by 5 bases and J by 8 bases, with 19 bases between. The CDR3 region has the DNA TGTGCCAGCAGCGAAACAGGGCTCCCAAATAAGCCCCAGCATTTT. Its protein product is CASSETGLPNKPQHF. The complete variable domain, with remaining parts taken from reference TRBV7-8 and TRBJ1-5, reads GAGVSQSPRYKVAKRGQDVALRCDPISGHVSLFWYQQALGQGPEFLTYFQNEAQLDKSGLPSDRFFAERPEGSVSTLKIQRTQQEDSAVYLCASSETGLPNKPQHFGDGTRLSIL.

This clonotype was seen repeatedly, ten times or more. The rearrangement links TRBV5-1 to TRBJ2-5; 8 positions match TRBD2. V lost 0 bases and J lost 4; bases outside the gene matches: 5. Germline lookup yields CDR1 SGHRS and CDR2 YFSETQ. The CDR3 has 15 amino acids. This chain's CDR3 is CASSLAGGRGETQYF. The DNA of the CDR3 is TGCGCCAGCAGCTTGGCGGGGGGGCGGGGAGAGACCCAGTACTTC.

The table lists this clonotype with many counts. The V and J genes are TRBV15 and TRBJ1-3; no clear D. This CDR3 has 12 residues. Germline CDR1 reads LNHNV; CDR2 reads YYDKDF (reference sequence). The V end lost 1 base, the J end lost 4 bases, and 2 bases lay between the germline ends. The CDR3 sequence is CATSRGGNTIYF. The CDR3 DNA is TGTGCCACCAGCAGAGGAGGAAACACCATATATTTT.

The chain employs TRBV2 and TRBJ2-5, with 10 nucleotides matching TRBD2. V shed 5 bases and J 5 bases; nucleotides not matched to a gene: 14. Germline-derived CDR1 and CDR2 are SNHLY and FYNNEI. CDR3 length: 17 amino acids. The CDR3 nucleotides read TGTGCCAGCAGTAGGGGTGGGCTAGCGGGAGCGCGGGAGACCCAGTACTTC. Translation: CASSRGGLAGARETQYF.

This clonotype showed up just a few times. The rearrangement links TRBV18 to TRBJ2-5, with TRBD2 matching 8 bases. V lost 2 bases and J lost 4; bases outside the gene matches: 6. Germline CDR1 reads KGHSH; CDR2 reads LQKENI. The CDR3 sequence is 15 residues long. The DNA for the CDR3 is TGTGCCAGCTCACCATCGGGGACTAGTGGAGAGACCCAGTACTTC. Translated: CASSPSGTSGETQYF.

This clonotype was detected many times. The chain uses TRBV20-1 and TRBJ2-5; a possible D gene is TRBD1 (6 bases). The CDR3 has 17 amino acids. The ends were cut back, 0 bases at V and 5 bases at J, with 22 bases in the middle. The germline CDR1 and CDR2 sequences are DFQATT and SNEGSKA (reference sequence). Here the CDR3 reads CSARDVGAGAMRETQYF. The CDR3 DNA reads as TGCAGTGCTAGAGATGTCGGGGCAGGGGCCATGAGGGAGACCCAGTACTTC.

Note on this clonotype: Its ends do not fully match the called genes, so a read error is possible. This chain links TRBV9 with TRBJ1-5; 10 bases agree with TRBD1. The CDR3 has 17 residues. The V gene's germline CDR1 is SGDLS and CDR2 YYNGEE. The CDR3 sequence: CASSGGTGASGNQHQHF. The CDR3 DNA follows: TGTGCCAGCAGCGGTGGGACAGGGGCGAGTGGCAATCAGCACCAGCATTTT.

This clonotype came up many times. The CDR3 region has the DNA TGTGCCAGTAGTCCTAGGGGGTTGGTGGATACGCAGTATTTT. It yields the protein CASSPRGLVDTQYF. This chain uses TRBV19 with TRBJ2-3, with D possibly TRBD1 on 6 matching bases. CDR1 and CDR2 from the germline V gene are LNHDA and SQIVND (reference sequence). The CDR3 sequence is 14 residues long. V gave up 5 bases and J gave up 6 bases, with 15 bases separating them.

The V and J genes are TRBV5-6 and TRBJ1-2; 8 bases are shared with TRBD1. The J segment lost 6 bases and the V segment lost 0 bases, leaving 4 bases of the junction unmatched. Germline V CDR1 and CDR2: SGHDT, YYEEEE. CDR3 length: 14 amino acids. DNA for the CDR3: TGTGCCAGCAGCTTGGTGGACAGGGTGCATGGCTACACCTTC. As protein: CASSLVDRVHGYTF.

This clonotype was detected many times. The chain combines TRBV6-5 with TRBJ2-6; TRBD2 matches 7 bases. In germline, CDR1 is MNHEY, CDR2 SVGAGI. This CDR3 is built from 15 residues. V lost 2 bases and J lost 2; bases outside the gene matches: 0. The CDR3 is CASSYGGAGANVLTF. DNA of the CDR3: TGTGCCAGCAGTTACGGGGGGGCTGGGGCCAACGTCCTGACTTTC.

This clonotype was seen a few times. The chain is built from TRBV5-1 and TRBJ2-5; 9 nucleotides agree with TRBD2. CDR3 size: 17 residues. The V gene end was trimmed by 2 bases and the J gene end by 0 bases; junction bases not matched to a gene: 8. Germline V gene sequence: CDR1 SGHRS, CDR2 YFSETQ. In nucleotides, the CDR3 is TGCGCCAGCAGCTTAAACCCTAGCGGGATCAACCAAGAGACCCAGTACTTC. It specifies CASSLNPSGINQETQYF.

This clonotype was found a few times. The chain employs TRBV15 and TRBJ2-7; 7 nucleotides line up with TRBD1. The CDR3 has 16 amino acids. V shed 3 bases, J shed 0 bases, and the junction held 8 bases outside the gene matches. Germline V lookup: CDR1 LNHNV, CDR2 YYDKDF (reference sequence). Here the CDR3 reads CATSRGSSGGSYEQYF. The DNA for the CDR3 is TGTGCCACCAGCAGGGGATCGTCAGGGGGCTCCTACGAGCAGTACTTC. The full variable domain, in which reference TRBV15 and TRBJ2-7 provide the parts outside the CDR3, is DAMVIQNPRYQVTQFGKPVTLSCSQTLNHNVMYWYQQKSSQAPKLLFHYYDKDFNNEADTPDNFQSRRPNTSFCFLDIRSPGLGDTAMYLCATSRGSSGGSYEQYFGPGTRLTVT.

This clonotype was found many times. The chain combines TRBV27 with TRBJ1-2, with a weak D call TRBD1 (5 bases). The CDR3 is 17 residues long. Trimming cost V 3 bases and J 2 bases, with 19 bases left between them. Germline V gene data show CDR1 as MNHEY and CDR2 as SMNVEV (reference sequence). The CDR3 loop reads CASSFRDSGRENYGYTF. CDR3 DNA: TGTGCCAGCAGTTTCCGGGACTCTGGGAGGGAGAACTATGGCTACACCTTC.

As for this clonotype: One base away lies a much larger clone, so this may be a sequencing read error. This rearrangement joins TRBV19 to TRBJ2-1; 10 positions agree with TRBD2. CDR1 is LNHDA, CDR2 SQIVND, per germline (reference sequence). The CDR3 consists of 14 residues. The CDR3 loop is CANSMGLAGDEQFF. The CDR3 DNA reads TGTGCCAATAGTATGGGCCTAGCGGGAGATGAGCAGTTCTTC.

In its sample, this clonotype ranks as medium-sized. This chain joins TRBV6-1 and TRBJ1-2; TRBD1 might be the D (6 bases). The germline gives CDR1 MNHNS, CDR2 SASEGT. Trimming left V 6 bases short and J 7 bases short, with 9 bases between. This CDR3 has 11 residues. CDR3 loop: CASRLQGGYTF. DNA for the CDR3: TGTGCCAGCAGGCTACAGGGTGGCTACACCTTC.

About this clonotype: This may arise from a read error, as a much more abundant clone is one base away. The V gene is TRBV28, the J gene TRBJ1-5, with D perhaps matching TRBD1 (5 bases). Per germline, CDR1 MDHEN and CDR2 SYDVKM. The CDR3 is 16 amino acids. The ends were cut back, 5 bases at V and 2 bases at J, with 16 bases in the middle. The CDR3 sequence: CASSPWRDFGNQPQHF. The CDR3 DNA reads TGTGCCAGCAGTCCATGGCGGGACTTCGGCAATCAGCCCCAGCATTTT.

In the case of this clonotype: This clone may be a read error of a much larger clone one base away. The chain links TRBV27 to TRBJ1-6, with D unclear. The CDR3 consists of 13 residues. V gave up 6 bases and J gave up 7 bases, with 10 bases separating them. The germline gives CDR1 MNHEY, CDR2 SMNVEV (reference sequence). DNA for the CDR3: TGTGCCAGCAGGTGGGCGCGGAATTCACCCCTCCACTTT. Its protein is CASRWARNSPLHF.

A single count supports this clonotype. A much larger clone differs by one base, so this may be a read error. The CDR3 does not close with the conserved phenylalanine or tryptophan, likely indicating a read error. CDR3 DNA sequence: TGTGCCAGCAAAAACAGGGGATATTCCTATGGCTACACCCTC. Protein sequence: CASKNRGYSYGYTL. This chain joins TRBV27 and TRBJ1-2; 7 bases are a match to TRBD1. The CDR3 length is 14 residues. J lost 4 bases, V lost 7 bases, and 9 bases had no gene match. Germline V gene data show CDR1 as MNHEY and CDR2 as SMNVEV (reference sequence).

This clonotype was counted only a few times. This sequence joins TRBV30 and TRBJ1-1; 7 bases fit TRBD1. This CDR3 region has 12 residues. The junction had 5 bases not matched to a gene; V was cut back by 7 bases and J by 3 bases. CDR1 is GTSNPN, CDR2 SVGIG, per germline (reference sequence). The CDR3: CASRTGDTEAFF. In DNA form, the CDR3 reads TGTGCCTCAAGGACAGGAGACACTGAAGCTTTCTTT. Looking up the rest from reference TRBV30 and TRBJ1-1 gives the full variable domain: SQTIHQWPATLVQPVGSPLSLECTVEGTSNPNLYWYRQAAGRGLQLLFYSVGIGQISSEVPQNLSASRPQDRQFILSSKKLLLSDSGFYLCASRTGDTEAFFGQGTRLTVV.

Comments on this clonotype: Possible read error: a much larger clone is one base away. This sequence joins TRBV20-1 and TRBJ1-1; 8 nucleotides match TRBD1. Germline trimming cut 1 base from V and 7 bases from J; bases unmatched to any gene: 11. The CDR3 runs 15 residues. Germline V gives CDR1 DFQATT, CDR2 SNEGSKA (reference sequence). DNA for the CDR3: TGCAGTGCTAGAGGTTTGGGCAGGGGGCAGGGTGAAGCTTTCTTT. Amino acid sequence: CSARGLGRGQGEAFF.

This clonotype was seen only a few times. The chain combines TRBV4-1 with TRBJ1-3; 7 bases are a match to TRBD1. Germline V gene data show CDR1 as MGHRA and CDR2 as YSYEKL. V shed 1 base and J 4 bases; nucleotides not matched to a gene: 4. CDR3 length: 15 amino acids. The CDR3 region has the DNA TGCGCCAGCAGCCAAGTGGAGGGGGCAGGAAACACCATATATTTT. Translating gives CASSQVEGAGNTIYF.

This clonotype turned up a few times. This rearrangement joins TRBV4-2 to TRBJ2-3, with 10 bases lining up with TRBD1. The V segment lost 0 bases and the J segment 4 bases; nucleotides outside the gene matches: 4. Germline-derived CDR1 and CDR2 are LGHNA and YNFKEQ. This CDR3 comprises 16 residues. The CDR3 DNA reads TGTGCCAGCAGCCAAGATAGGGGACAGGGGCCAGATACGCAGTATTTT. As protein: CASSQDRGQGPDTQYF.